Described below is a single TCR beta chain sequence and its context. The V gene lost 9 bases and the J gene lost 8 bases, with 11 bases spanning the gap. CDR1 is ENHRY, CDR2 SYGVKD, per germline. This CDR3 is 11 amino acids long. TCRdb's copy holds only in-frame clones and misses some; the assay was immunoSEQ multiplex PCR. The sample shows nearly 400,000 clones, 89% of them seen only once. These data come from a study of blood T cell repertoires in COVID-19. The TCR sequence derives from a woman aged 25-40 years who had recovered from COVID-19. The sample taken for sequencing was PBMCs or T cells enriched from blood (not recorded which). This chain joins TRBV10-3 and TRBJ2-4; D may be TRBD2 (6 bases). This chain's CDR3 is CAISSGDIQYF. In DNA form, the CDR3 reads TGTGCCATTTCCTCGGGGGACATTCAGTACTTC.